The 25 T cell receptor beta chains in this list originate from one sample, sequenced in a study of T cells after posttransplantation cyclophosphamide. TCRdb's table, derived via immunoSEQ multiplex PCR, lists solely in-frame clones and lacks some. The table lists around 7,000 clones, with no singletons. A marrow graft followed busulfan-fludarabine conditioning, with cyclophosphamide on days +3 and +4. The input for sequencing was PBMCs, taken after allogeneic stem cell transplant with posttransplant cyclophosphamide. The receptors here all came from a female patient aged 45-65 years who received an allogeneic stem cell transplant from an unrelated donor, was CMV-positive, and had acute GVHD only. The T cells may come from the graft donor.

Many counts were recorded for this clone. This chain uses TRBV28 with TRBJ2-4, with 8 bases fitting TRBD1. The junction had 8 bases not matched to a gene; V was cut back by 8 bases and J by 8 bases. Germline CDR1 MDHEN, CDR2 SYDVKM. The CDR3 extends over 13 amino acids. CDR3 in DNA: TGTGCCAGCGCTCCAGGGGGCAGAGACATTCAGTACTTC. Its protein product is CASAPGGRDIQYF.

The V and J genes are TRBV9 and TRBJ2-2, with a weak D call TRBD2 (5 bases). CDR1 is SGDLS, CDR2 YYNGEE, per germline. With 4 bases removed from V and 7 bases from J, the gap between germline ends came to 17 bases. The CDR3 totals 15 residues. The CDR3 DNA follows: TGTGCCAGCAGCCCTTCGGGGAGAATGGGCGGGGAGCTGTTTTTT. Encoded protein: CASSPSGRMGGELFF.

This clone has ten or more counts. The chain recombines TRBV30 with TRBJ1-5, with D maybe TRBD1 (5 bases). The CDR3 sequence is 14 residues long. V was shortened by 0 bases and J by 7 bases, with 13 bases between the two germline ends. Germline assignment: CDR1 GTSNPN and CDR2 SVGIG (reference sequence). The DNA for the CDR3 is TGTGCCTGGAGTGTAGGCGGAGGGGTCCAGCCCCAGCATTTT. It encodes CAWSVGGGVQPQHF.

This clone appeared a few times. V and J are TRBV7-2 and TRBJ2-5; TRBD2 aligns across 9 bases. Matching the DNA end better, TRBJ2-7 makes the J call doubtful. This CDR3 region has 16 residues. The V gene's germline CDR1 is SGHTA and CDR2 FQGNSA. The CDR3 nucleotides are TGTGCCAGCAGCTTAGTAGGCGGGAGGGCCTCCTACGAGCAGTACTTC. Translating gives CASSLVGGRASYEQYF.

At least ten counts were recorded for this clone. The gene calls are TRBV19 and TRBJ1-1; possibly TRBD1 for D (6 bases). Germline V CDR1 and CDR2: LNHDA, SQIVND (reference sequence). This CDR3 is built from 13 residues. V lost 3 bases and J 6 bases, leaving 11 bases between the germline ends. The CDR3 sequence: CASSITRGAEAFF. CDR3 bases: TGTGCCAGTAGTATTACCAGGGGTGCTGAAGCTTTCTTT.

By sample fraction, this clone is medium-sized. The chain couples TRBV11-2 to TRBJ2-4; D gene unclear. Germline CDR1 reads SGHAT; CDR2 reads FQNNGV. The CDR3 totals 15 residues. V lost 6 bases and J lost 8, with 20 bases in between. The CDR3 region is CASRSPRPGWDIQYF. The CDR3 coding sequence is TGTGCCAGCAGATCCCCCCGACCGGGTTGGGACATTCAGTACTTC.

This clone was recorded many times. The rearrangement uses TRBV5-1 and TRBJ2-7; D call uncertain. V shed 4 bases and J shed 0 bases, with 11 bases lying between them. This CDR3 is 14 amino acids long. The germline V gene encodes CDR1 SGHRS and CDR2 YFSETQ. The CDR3 protein is CASSKRSDSYEQYF. CDR3 bases: TGCGCCAGCAGCAAGAGGTCGGACTCCTACGAGCAGTACTTC. Based on the CDR3 plus reference TRBV5-1 and TRBJ2-7, the full variable domain is KAGVTQTPRYLIKTRGQQVTLSCSPISGHRSVSWYQQTPGQGLQFLFEYFSETQRNKGNFPGRFSGRQFSNSRSEMNVSTLELGDSALYLCASSKRSDSYEQYFGPGTRLTVT.

In its sample, this clone ranks as medium-sized (0.01 to 0.1%). The V call is TRBV6-1, the J call TRBJ2-1; 7 bases line up with TRBD1. V lost 7 bases and J lost 10; bases outside the gene matches: 10. CDR1 and CDR2 from the germline V gene are MNHNS and SASEGT. The CDR3 consists of 13 residues. CDR3 region: CASKQADRDEQFF. The CDR3 DNA sequence: TGTGCCAGCAAGCAGGCTGACAGGGACGAGCAGTTCTTC.

This clone has at least ten counts. The chain couples TRBV9 to TRBJ2-1; possibly TRBD2 for D (6 bases). The CDR3 is 16 amino acids. V lost 4 bases, J lost 2 bases, and 16 bases lay in between. Germline V gene lookup returns CDR1 SGDLS and CDR2 YYNGEE. As DNA, the CDR3 is TGTGCCAGCAGCCCCGGGACTCCCGTCGCCTACAATGAGCAGTTCTTC. Its protein is CASSPGTPVAYNEQFF.

This clone was observed many times. V is TRBV5-6 and J is TRBJ2-1; maybe TRBD2 (6 bases). Trimming shortened V by 0 bases and J by 2 bases, and 9 bases separated the two germline ends. The germline V gene encodes CDR1 SGHDT and CDR2 YYEEEE. The CDR3 totals 15 residues. The CDR3 loop is CASSLVPGAYNEQFF. CDR3 bases: TGTGCCAGCAGCTTGGTTCCGGGGGCCTACAATGAGCAGTTCTTC.

This clone was found many times. V and J are TRBV28 and TRBJ2-1, with TRBD1 as a possible D gene (6 bases). The CDR3 runs 14 residues. Germline V lookup: CDR1 MDHEN, CDR2 SYDVKM. Trimming took 7 bases from V and 15 from J, leaving 25 bases between them. CDR3 residues: CASTEGGPTTNAFF. DNA of the CDR3: TGTGCCAGCACCGAAGGGGGACCGACCACGAATGCGTTCTTC.

The chain carries TRBV7-2 and TRBJ2-7, with TRBD2 matching 7 bases. The CDR3 sequence is 13 residues long. The germline CDR1 and CDR2 sequences are SGHTA and FQGNSA. The ends lost 1 base at V and 3 bases at J; junction bases unmatched: 0. This CDR3 is CASSLGGGYEQYF. The CDR3 nucleotides read TGTGCCAGCAGCTTAGGGGGGGGCTACGAGCAGTACTTC.

This clone was counted many times. This chain uses TRBV19 with TRBJ2-7; 8 bases map to TRBD1. The V gene's germline CDR1 is LNHDA and CDR2 SQIVND (reference sequence). The J segment lost 0 bases and the V segment lost 5 bases, leaving 6 bases of the junction unmatched. The CDR3 consists of 15 residues. CDR3: CASSEQGGSSYEQYF. In nucleotides, the CDR3 is TGTGCCAGTAGTGAACAGGGGGGAAGCTCCTACGAGCAGTACTTC.

This clone was counted many times. The chain couples TRBV20-1 to TRBJ1-4; D unclear. The ends were cut back, 6 bases at V and 6 bases at J, with 8 bases in the middle. This CDR3 has 11 amino acids. CDR1 is DFQATT and CDR2 is SNEGSKA in the germline V gene (reference sequence). The CDR3 is CSANRDEKLFF. The CDR3 region has the DNA TGCAGTGCCAACCGGGATGAAAAACTGTTTTTT.

In its sample, this clone was seen a few times. This could be a read error, since a much larger clone is one nucleotide away. This sequence joins TRBV5-1 and TRBJ2-3, with 9 bases lining up with TRBD2. Losses at the gene ends were 3 bases for V and 5 bases for J; bases not matched to a gene: 13. Germline-derived CDR1 and CDR2 are SGHRS and YFSETQ. This CDR3 is 17 amino acids long. This CDR3 reads CASSWEASGMSEDTQYF. In nucleotides, the CDR3 is TGCGCCAGCAGCTGGGAGGCTAGCGGGATGTCAGAAGATACGCAGTATTTT.

Judged by abundance, this clone is large. V and J are TRBV7-9 and TRBJ2-3; 8 nucleotides line up with TRBD1. With V trimmed by 6 bases and J by 0 bases, 8 bases remained unmatched. Germline loops: CDR1 SEHNR, CDR2 FQNEAQ (reference sequence). This CDR3 is built from 16 residues. The DNA for the CDR3 is TGTGCCAGCAGTACTCAGGGGGCAACTAGCACAGATACGCAGTATTTT. Translation gives CASSTQGATSTDTQYF. Combining the CDR3 with reference TRBV7-9 and TRBJ2-3 gives the whole variable domain DTGVSQNPRHKITKRGQNVTFRCDPISEHNRLYWYRQTLGQGPEFLTYFQNEAQLEKSRLLSDRFSAERPKGSFSTLEIQRTEQGDSAMYLCASSTQGATSTDTQYFGPGTRLTVL.

This clone was recorded a few times. The chain carries TRBV14 and TRBJ2-1, with 8 positions matching TRBD2. Trimming at V came to 6 bases and at J to 2 bases, leaving 6 bases not matched to a gene. Germline CDR1 is SGHDN and CDR2 is FVKESK. The CDR3 sequence is 15 residues long. CDR3 amino acids: CASRHTSGPYNEQFF. For the CDR3, the DNA is TGTGCCAGCAGGCATACTAGCGGTCCCTACAATGAGCAGTTCTTC.

This clone was seen repeatedly, ten times or more. V usage is TRBV7-9 and J usage is TRBJ1-2; D is perhaps TRBD1 (5 bases). Per the germline V gene, CDR1 is SEHNR and CDR2 is FQNEAQ (reference sequence). The CDR3 has 14 amino acids. V lost 5 bases and J lost 4, with 14 bases in between. The CDR3, as DNA: TGTGCCAGCAGCCCGGGAGGGGCGGTCTATGGCTACACCTTC. It is translated as CASSPGGAVYGYTF.

This clone showed up many times. The rearrangement uses TRBV7-2 and TRBJ2-7, with 8 bases identical to TRBD2. The ends lost 5 bases at V and 0 bases at J; junction bases unmatched: 12. The CDR3 is made up of 17 amino acids. The V gene's germline CDR1 is SGHTA and CDR2 FQGNSA. As DNA, the CDR3 is TGTGCCAGCAGCCCCGTGCGGGGGGCAAGGCACTCCTACGAGCAGTACTTC. Protein sequence: CASSPVRGARHSYEQYF. Full variable domain (rest looked up from reference TRBV7-2 and TRBJ2-7): GAGVSQSPSNKVTEKGKDVELRCDPISGHTALYWYRQSLGQGLEFLIYFQGNSAPDKSGLPSDRFSAERTGGSVSTLTIQRTQQEDSAVYLCASSPVRGARHSYEQYFGPGTRLTVT.

This clone was observed many times. The CDR3 is CASSPGLAGVNWGNEQFF. The CDR3 region has the DNA TGTGCCAGCTCACCGGGACTAGCGGGAGTCAATTGGGGGAATGAGCAGTTCTTC. The chain has TRBV18 and TRBJ2-1; 14 bases line up with TRBD2. CDR1 KGHSH and CDR2 LQKENI come from the germline V gene. The V gene end was trimmed by 3 bases and the J gene end by 7 bases; junction bases not matched to a gene: 11. This CDR3 is 18 amino acids long.

At least ten counts were recorded for this clone. This chain connects TRBV5-5 to TRBJ1-4; D possibly corresponds to TRBD1 (6 bases). V was shortened by 0 bases and J by 8 bases, with 11 bases between the two germline ends. From germline, CDR1 is SGHKS and CDR2 YYEKEE (reference sequence). The CDR3 runs to 14 residues. The CDR3 bases are TGTGCCAGCAGCTTGGGGGGGCTTGGGGAAAAACTGTTTTTT. Its protein is CASSLGGLGEKLFF.

This clone was counted a few times. The V and J genes are TRBV18 and TRBJ1-6; 10 bases fit TRBD1. Germline values: CDR1 KGHSH, CDR2 LQKENI. V was clipped by 1 base and J by 7 bases; unmatched bases: 4. The CDR3 is 16 amino acids. In nucleotides, the CDR3 is TGTGCCAGCTCACCACGGACAGGGGGGAGGAATTCACCCCTCCACTTT. It yields the protein CASSPRTGGRNSPLHF.

This clone was counted many times. V is TRBV19 and J is TRBJ2-1, with 8 bases lining up with TRBD2. V dropped 5 bases and J dropped 6; count of bases not matched to a gene: 9. From germline, CDR1 is LNHDA and CDR2 SQIVND (reference sequence). This CDR3 has 15 residues. The DNA of the CDR3 is TGTGCCAGTAGTGCGGGGGGCAGTCTATTCAATGAGCAGTTCTTC. Translation: CASSAGGSLFNEQFF.

At least ten counts were recorded for this clone. The chain is built from TRBV20-1 and TRBJ2-1; D is ambiguous. The CDR3 contains 10 residues. Germline assignment: CDR1 DFQATT and CDR2 SNEGSKA (reference sequence). The ends were cut back, 3 bases at V and 8 bases at J, with 5 bases in the middle. CDR3 sequence reads: CSARADEQFF. Written as DNA, the CDR3 is TGCAGTGCTAGGGCGGATGAGCAGTTCTTC.

The table lists this clone with many counts. The V call is TRBV13, the J call TRBJ2-1; 9 positions agree with TRBD2. This CDR3 has 14 residues. The J segment lost 9 bases and the V segment lost 5 bases, leaving 8 bases of the junction unmatched. CDR1 and CDR2 from the germline V gene are PRHDT and FYEKMQ (reference sequence). CDR3 sequence (DNA): TGTGCCAGCAGCGCCTCCGGGACTAGCCTTGAGCAGTTCTTC. This encodes CASSASGTSLEQFF.